What follows is one TCR beta chain and its context. Per the original methods: Amplification from reference gene primers served as the basis for estimated nucleated cell counts. Profiled with immunoSEQ multiplex PCR; TCRdb holds only in-frame clones, not every one. That table supplies the V and J calls and clone size; D and trimming were determined from the DNA. The sample contains hundreds of thousands of clones, roughly 90% of which appear only once. This CDR3 spans 12 amino acids. The V gene end was trimmed by 0 bases and the J gene end by 13 bases; junction bases not matched to a gene: 5. Looked up from germline, CDR1 is KGHSH and CDR2 is LQKENI. The data derive from a study of blood T cell repertoires in COVID-19. In the study overall: Acute-phase and convalescent COVID-19 samples originated in the United States, Italy and Spain. T cells, B-cell-depleted T cells, or PBMCs supplied cDNA or gDNA.

The chain recombines TRBV18 with TRBJ1-1; 7 positions agree with TRBD1. The sequenced sample was peripheral blood. The receptor was isolated from a woman aged 25 to 39 with COVID-19, enrolled during active disease. In DNA, the CDR3 is TGTGCCAGCTCACCACCGGGGACAGACGGTTTCTTT. Protein: CASSPPGTDGFF.